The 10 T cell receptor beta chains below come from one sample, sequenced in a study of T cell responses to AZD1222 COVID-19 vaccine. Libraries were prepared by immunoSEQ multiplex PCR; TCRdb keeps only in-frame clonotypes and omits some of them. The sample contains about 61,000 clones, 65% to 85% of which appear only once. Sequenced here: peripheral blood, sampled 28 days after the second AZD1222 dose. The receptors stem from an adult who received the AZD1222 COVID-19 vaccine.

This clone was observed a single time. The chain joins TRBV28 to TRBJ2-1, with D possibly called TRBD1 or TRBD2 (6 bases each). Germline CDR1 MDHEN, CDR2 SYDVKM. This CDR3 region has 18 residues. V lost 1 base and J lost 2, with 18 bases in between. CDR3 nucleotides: TGTGCCAGCAGTTTATATTTCCGGGGGCGAAATACCTACAATGAGCAGTTCTTC. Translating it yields CASSLYFRGRNTYNEQFF.

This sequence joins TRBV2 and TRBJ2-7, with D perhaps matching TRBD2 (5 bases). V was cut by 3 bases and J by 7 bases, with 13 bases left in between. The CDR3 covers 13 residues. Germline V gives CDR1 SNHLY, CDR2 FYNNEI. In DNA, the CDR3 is TGTGCCAGCAGTGAGTGGAAAACGGGGGAGCAGTACTTC. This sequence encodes CASSEWKTGEQYF.

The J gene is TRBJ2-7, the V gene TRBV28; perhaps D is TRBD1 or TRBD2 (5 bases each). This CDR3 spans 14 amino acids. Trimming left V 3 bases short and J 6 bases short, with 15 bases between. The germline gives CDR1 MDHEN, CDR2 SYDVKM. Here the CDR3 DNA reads TGTGCCAGCAGTTTTTCAGGGATAGGGAGCGAGCAGTACTTC. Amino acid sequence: CASSFSGIGSEQYF.

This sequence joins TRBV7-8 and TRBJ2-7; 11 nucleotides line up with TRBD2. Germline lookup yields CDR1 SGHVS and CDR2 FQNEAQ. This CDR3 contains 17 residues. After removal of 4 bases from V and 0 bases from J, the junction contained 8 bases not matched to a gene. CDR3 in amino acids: CASSYTPTSGSSYEQYF. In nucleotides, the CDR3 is TGTGCCAGCAGCTATACGCCCACTAGCGGGAGCTCCTACGAGCAGTACTTC.

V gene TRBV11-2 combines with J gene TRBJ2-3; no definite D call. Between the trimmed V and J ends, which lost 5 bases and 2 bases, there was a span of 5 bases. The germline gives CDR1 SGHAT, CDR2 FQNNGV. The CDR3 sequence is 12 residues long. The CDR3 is CASSAYTDTQYF. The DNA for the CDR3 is TGTGCCAGCAGCGCCTACACAGATACGCAGTATTTT.

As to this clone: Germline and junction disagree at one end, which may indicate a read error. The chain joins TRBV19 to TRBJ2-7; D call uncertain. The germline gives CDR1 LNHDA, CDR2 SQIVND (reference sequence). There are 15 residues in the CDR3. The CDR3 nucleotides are TGTGCCAGTAGTAAGAACGGAATCGACCGGGTCCAAGCCGCCTTC. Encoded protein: CASSKNGIDRVQAAF.

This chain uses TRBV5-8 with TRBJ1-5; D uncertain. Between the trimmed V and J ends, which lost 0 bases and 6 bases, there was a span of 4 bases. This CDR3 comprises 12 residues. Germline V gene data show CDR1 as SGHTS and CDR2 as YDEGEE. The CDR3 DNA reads TGTGCCAGCAGCTTGGTGGCTCAGCCCCAGCATTTT. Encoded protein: CASSLVAQPQHF.

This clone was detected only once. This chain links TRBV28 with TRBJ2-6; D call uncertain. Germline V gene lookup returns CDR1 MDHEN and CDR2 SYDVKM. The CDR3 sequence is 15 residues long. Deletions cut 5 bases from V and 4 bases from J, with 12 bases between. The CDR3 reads CASSLSLGGANVLTF. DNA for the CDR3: TGTGCCAGCAGTCTAAGCCTGGGCGGGGCCAACGTCCTGACTTTC.

CDR3: CASSDRVNQPQHF. CDR3 nucleotides: TGTGCCAGCAGCGACAGGGTGAATCAGCCCCAGCATTTT. This chain links TRBV6-2 or TRBV6-3 with TRBJ1-5; the match to TRBD1 covers 7 bases. The length of the CDR3 is 13 residues. The V and J ends lost 6 bases and 4 bases, in that order; junction bases with no gene match: 3. Germline CDR1 MNHEY, CDR2 SVGEGT.

CDR3 loop: CASSYAGAGANVLTF. The DNA for the CDR3 is TGTGCCAGCAGTTACGCGGGCGCTGGGGCCAACGTCCTGACTTTC. The chain recombines TRBV6-5 with TRBJ2-6; D perhaps matches TRBD2 (5 bases). The germline CDR1 and CDR2 sequences are MNHEY and SVGAGI. Between the trimmed V and J ends, which lost 2 bases and 2 bases, there was a span of 7 bases. This CDR3 is built from 15 residues.